The rows below give T cell receptor beta chains drawn from one sample of a study of T cell changes during pregnancy in multiple sclerosis. Profiling relied on immunoSEQ multiplex PCR, and the TCRdb table lists in-frame clones only, not all of them. The table lists fewer than 90,000 clones, approximately 93% of them singletons. The sample was peripheral blood, taken after pregnancy. Receptor source: a female donor in good health, enrolled as a control in a pregnancy study. Each CDR3 is given with its conserved first and last residue. The D gene is left open where the match is weak. The listing skips clone size in some rows; elsewhere it reads once, few, many or a size class.

D: TRBD2
size: NA
J: TRBJ2-1
V: TRBV7-9
CDR3: CASSLSAGGRNEQFF
DNA: TGTGCCAGCAGCTTATCAGCGGGGGGACGTAATGAGCAGTTCTTC

D: TRBD1
size: NA
J: TRBJ1-2
V: TRBV7-9
CDR3: CASSFRLFRDRGGDGYTF
DNA: TGTGCCAGCAGCTTTAGACTATTTAGGGACAGGGGAGGCGATGGCTACACCTTC

D: TRBD1
size: NA
J: TRBJ1-1
V: TRBV18
CDR3: CASSRQGTEAFF
DNA: TGTGCCAGCTCTCGACAGGGCACTGAAGCTTTCTTT

D: NA
size: once
J: TRBJ2-1
V: TRBV4-1
CDR3: CASSQTPGTGNEQFF
DNA: TGCGCCAGCAGCCAAACCCCCGGGACTGGTAATGAGCAGTTCTTC

D: NA
size: NA
J: TRBJ2-5
V: TRBV5-1
CDR3: CASSLEIFGGETQYF
DNA: TGCGCCAGCAGCTTGGAAATTTTCGGTGGAGAGACCCAGTACTTC

D: TRBD1
size: once
J: TRBJ2-1
V: TRBV5-6
CDR3: CASSLEQGGQFF
DNA: TGTGCCAGCAGCTTGGAACAGGGGGGGCAGTTCTTC

D: TRBD2
size: NA
J: TRBJ2-1
V: TRBV14
CDR3: CASSLPGLVTNEQFF
DNA: TGTGCCAGCAGCCTTCCGGGACTAGTAACCAATGAGCAGTTCTTC

D: TRBD1
size: NA
J: TRBJ1-3
V: TRBV30
CDR3: CAWYTRQGVGNTIYF
DNA: TGTGCCTGGTATACCCGACAGGGGGTAGGAAACACCATATATTTT

D: TRBD2
size: NA
J: TRBJ2-7
V: TRBV9
CDR3: CASSVGLAAAYEQYF
DNA: TGTGCCAGCAGCGTAGGACTAGCGGCCGCCTACGAGCAGTACTTC

D: TRBD2
size: NA
J: TRBJ2-3
V: TRBV7-2
CDR3: CASSSGLAGGVGTDTQYF
DNA: TGTGCCAGCAGCTCCGGACTAGCGGGAGGGGTCGGCACAGATACGCAGTATTTT

D: NA
size: few
J: TRBJ2-7
V: TRBV7-9
CDR3: CASSLGWSYEQYF
DNA: TGTGCCAGCAGCTTAGGGTGGAGCTACGAGCAGTACTTC

D: NA
size: NA
J: TRBJ1-2
V: TRBV28
CDR3: CASSLSLYGYTF
DNA: TGTGCCAGCAGTTTAAGCCTCTATGGCTACACCTTC

D: NA
size: NA
J: TRBJ2-7
V: TRBV30
CDR3: CACSGSLSYEQYF
DNA: TGTGCCTGTTCCGGGAGTCTCTCCTACGAGCAGTACTTC

D: TRBD1
size: NA
J: TRBJ2-3
V: TRBV18
CDR3: CASSPRTGTDTQYF
DNA: TGTGCCAGCTCACCAAGGACAGGGACAGATACGCAGTATTTT

D: NA
size: NA
J: TRBJ2-3
V: TRBV5-6
CDR3: CASSLASGRDTQYF
DNA: TGTGCCAGCAGCTTGGCCAGTGGCAGAGATACGCAGTATTTT

D: NA
size: NA
J: TRBJ1-1
V: TRBV29-1
CDR3: CSVEAGQLNTEAFF
DNA: TGCAGCGTTGAGGCAGGACAGTTGAACACTGAAGCTTTCTTT

D: TRBD2
size: NA
J: TRBJ2-3
V: TRBV27
CDR3: CASSWRTSGNADTQYF
DNA: TGTGCCAGCAGTTGGCGGACTAGCGGGAACGCAGATACGCAGTATTTT

D: NA
size: NA
J: TRBJ2-3
V: TRBV19
CDR3: CASSTHPPWDRRSGRETTDTQYF
DNA: TGTGCCAGTAGTACCCACCCGCCCTGGGACAGGAGATCGGGGCGGGAGACCACAGATACGCAGTATTTT

D: TRBD1
size: NA
J: TRBJ2-7
V: TRBV27
CDR3: CASSFGDSSYEQYF
DNA: TGTGCCAGCAGTTTTGGGGACAGCTCCTACGAGCAGTACTTC

D: TRBD1
size: once
J: TRBJ2-5
V: TRBV28
CDR3: CASSLRTGQGVETQYF
DNA: TGTGCCAGCAGTTTACGCACGGGACAGGGGGTAGAGACCCAGTACTTC

D: NA
size: NA
J: TRBJ2-5
V: TRBV27
CDR3: CASSLGETQYF
DNA: TGTGCCAGCAGTCTCGGAGAGACCCAGTACTTC

D: NA
size: NA
J: TRBJ2-3
V: TRBV2
CDR3: CAILNRDSPLDTQYF
DNA: TGTGCCATCCTGAACCGGGACTCCCCACTAGATACGCAGTATTTT

D: NA
size: NA
J: TRBJ2-2
V: TRBV19
CDR3: CASSGRLANTGELFF
DNA: TGTGCCAGTAGTGGTAGACTCGCGAACACCGGGGAGCTGTTTTTT

D: TRBD1
size: NA
J: TRBJ2-4
V: TRBV18
CDR3: CASSPGTDTKNIQYF
DNA: TGTGCCAGCTCACCTGGGACAGATACTAAAAACATTCAGTACTTC

D: NA
size: NA
J: TRBJ1-2
V: TRBV5-6
CDR3: CASSLPGGNGYTF
DNA: TGTGCCAGCAGCTTGCCCGGGGGAAATGGCTACACCTTC

D: NA
size: NA
J: TRBJ2-7
V: TRBV28
CDR3: CASSPALVRYEQYF
DNA: TGTGCCAGCAGCCCCGCATTGGTCAGATACGAGCAGTACTTC

D: TRBD1
size: NA
J: TRBJ2-7
V: TRBV11-3
CDR3: CASSPGTAFNGDYEQYF
DNA: TGTGCCAGCAGCCCCGGGACAGCTTTTAACGGAGACTACGAGCAGTACTTC

D: TRBD1
size: NA
J: TRBJ1-2
V: TRBV9
CDR3: CASSVGGQGSYGYTF
DNA: TGTGCCAGCAGCGTAGGGGGACAGGGAAGCTATGGCTACACCTTC

D: NA
size: NA
J: TRBJ2-1
V: TRBV15
CDR3: CATSSFLNEQFF
DNA: TGTGCCACCAGCAGCTTTCTCAATGAGCAGTTCTTC

D: TRBD2
size: NA
J: TRBJ2-1
V: TRBV11-2
CDR3: CASSLGLAGVDGQFF
DNA: TGTGCCAGCAGCCTGGGACTAGCGGGAGTCGATGGGCAGTTCTTC

D: TRBD1
size: NA
J: TRBJ2-3
V: TRBV9
CDR3: CASSVGAGGYTDTQYF
DNA: TGTGCCAGCAGCGTAGGAGCAGGGGGTTACACAGATACGCAGTATTTT

D: TRBD1
size: few
J: TRBJ1-5
V: TRBV6-4
CDR3: CASSRDRDQPQHF
DNA: TGTGCCAGCAGTAGAGACAGGGATCAGCCCCAGCATTTT

D: TRBD2
size: NA
J: TRBJ2-5
V: TRBV28
CDR3: CASSLPLLTREWETQYF
DNA: TGTGCCAGCAGTTTACCCCTCTTGACGCGGGAGTGGGAGACCCAGTACTTC

D: NA
size: NA
J: TRBJ2-1
V: TRBV28
CDR3: CASSLLGTGTSNEQFF
DNA: TGTGCCAGCAGTTTATTGGGGACAGGGACTAGCAATGAGCAGTTCTTC

D: NA
size: NA
J: TRBJ2-7
V: TRBV28
CDR3: CASSSPPGEQYF
DNA: TGTGCCAGCAGTTCCCCCCCCGGGGAGCAGTACTTC

D: TRBD1
size: NA
J: TRBJ1-2
V: TRBV19
CDR3: CASSIRQGNGYTF
DNA: TGTGCCAGTAGTATCAGACAGGGGAATGGCTACACCTTC

D: TRBD2
size: NA
J: TRBJ2-1
V: TRBV30
CDR3: CAWTPGLAGNEQFF
DNA: TGTGCCTGGACCCCGGGACTAGCGGGCAATGAGCAGTTCTTC

D: NA
size: few
J: TRBJ2-7
V: TRBV7-8
CDR3: CASSLVLSSYEQYF
DNA: TGTGCCAGCAGCTTAGTCCTGAGCTCCTACGAGCAGTACTTC

D: NA
size: NA
J: TRBJ1-2
V: TRBV7-8
CDR3: CASSPTEGGLYGYTF
DNA: TGTGCCAGCAGCCCGACTGAGGGGGGGCTCTATGGCTACACCTTC

D: TRBD2
size: NA
J: TRBJ2-5
V: TRBV29-1
CDR3: CSVEGLAGKGEETQYF
DNA: TGCAGCGTTGAAGGTCTAGCGGGCAAAGGGGAAGAGACCCAGTACTTC

D: NA
size: NA
J: TRBJ2-3
V: TRBV30
CDR3: CAWSLTGSGDTQYF
DNA: TGTGCCTGGAGTCTCACAGGGTCCGGAGATACGCAGTATTTT

D: TRBD2
size: NA
J: TRBJ2-1
V: TRBV27
CDR3: CASSGGGTFLYNEQFF
DNA: TGTGCCAGCTCCGGGGGGGGGACATTCCTCTACAATGAGCAGTTCTTC

D: TRBD1
size: NA
J: TRBJ1-5
V: TRBV27
CDR3: CASSPILIGQGIGQPQHF
DNA: TGTGCCAGCAGTCCGATTCTAATAGGACAGGGGATAGGTCAGCCCCAGCATTTT

D: NA
size: NA
J: TRBJ1-4
V: TRBV6-1
CDR3: CASSGHSRNEKLFF
DNA: TGTGCCAGCAGTGGCCACTCACGGAATGAAAAACTGTTTTTT

D: NA
size: NA
J: TRBJ1-1
V: TRBV2
CDR3: CASSNGLANTEAFF
DNA: TGTGCCAGCAGCAACGGACTGGCGAACACTGAAGCTTTCTTT

D: TRBD2
size: NA
J: TRBJ2-5
V: TRBV2
CDR3: CASAGTSGQETQYF
DNA: TGTGCCAGCGCTGGGACTAGCGGTCAAGAGACCCAGTACTTC

D: NA
size: NA
J: TRBJ2-7
V: TRBV19
CDR3: CASSIGLFSYEQYF
DNA: TGTGCCAGTAGTATAGGGCTTTTCTCCTACGAGCAGTACTTC

D: NA
size: NA
J: TRBJ2-7
V: TRBV7-5
CDR3: CVRSSARDRELEQYF
DNA: TGTGTCAGAAGCTCAGCCCGGGACAGGGAGCTAGAGCAGTACTTC

D: NA
size: NA
J: TRBJ1-3
V: TRBV9
CDR3: CASSVDPGTGGNTIYF
DNA: TGTGCCAGCAGCGTAGATCCAGGGACTGGTGGAAACACCATATATTTT

D: TRBD2
size: NA
J: TRBJ2-2
V: TRBV18
CDR3: CATSPAGGSGELFF
DNA: TGTGCCACCTCTCCAGCGGGAGGATCCGGGGAGCTGTTTTTT

D: NA
size: once
J: TRBJ1-5
V: TRBV10-3
CDR3: CAISEMGPGNQPQHF
DNA: TGTGCCATCAGTGAGATGGGGCCGGGCAATCAGCCCCAGCATTTT

D: NA
size: once
J: TRBJ1-4
V: TRBV15
CDR3: CATSRSAGGREKLFF
DNA: TGTGCCACCAGCAGATCGGCGGGGGGGAGAGAAAAACTGTTTTTT

D: NA
size: NA
J: TRBJ1-5
V: TRBV5-6
CDR3: CASSSRFRGSNQPQHF
DNA: TGTGCCAGCAGCTCACGATTTAGGGGTAGCAATCAGCCCCAGCATTTT

D: NA
size: NA
J: TRBJ1-1
V: TRBV6-5
CDR3: CASSQKNTEAFF
DNA: TGTGCCAGCAGCCAAAAGAACACTGAAGCTTTCTTT